This T cell receptor beta chain comes out of a study of blood T cell repertoires in COVID-19. About the study: Samples came from the United States, Italy and Spain, spanning acute and convalescent COVID-19. From T cells, B-cell-depleted T cells, or PBMCs came the material, which was cDNA or gDNA.

The length of the CDR3 is 16 residues. CDR1 and CDR2 from the germline V gene are LNHDA and SQIVND (reference sequence). The ends were cut back, 5 bases at V and 9 bases at J, with 23 bases in the middle. Authors' processing steps: Estimation of nucleated cell counts relied on the amplification of reference gene primers. Produced via immunoSEQ multiplex PCR; TCRdb's table is partial and in-frame only. Clone size and the V and J calls come from that table; the DNA yielded D and trimming. The repertoire holds fewer than 80,000 clones, under 85% seen once, with over 25% in the top ten. The chain links TRBV19 to TRBJ1-3; a possible D gene is TRBD1 (5 bases). What was sequenced was peripheral blood. This TCR derives from a woman older than 75 with acute or convalescent COVID-19. CDR3 sequence reads: CASSGPPGTRRGTIYF. CDR3 sequence (DNA): TGTGCCAGTAGTGGTCCCCCCGGGACCCGGAGGGGCACCATATATTTT.